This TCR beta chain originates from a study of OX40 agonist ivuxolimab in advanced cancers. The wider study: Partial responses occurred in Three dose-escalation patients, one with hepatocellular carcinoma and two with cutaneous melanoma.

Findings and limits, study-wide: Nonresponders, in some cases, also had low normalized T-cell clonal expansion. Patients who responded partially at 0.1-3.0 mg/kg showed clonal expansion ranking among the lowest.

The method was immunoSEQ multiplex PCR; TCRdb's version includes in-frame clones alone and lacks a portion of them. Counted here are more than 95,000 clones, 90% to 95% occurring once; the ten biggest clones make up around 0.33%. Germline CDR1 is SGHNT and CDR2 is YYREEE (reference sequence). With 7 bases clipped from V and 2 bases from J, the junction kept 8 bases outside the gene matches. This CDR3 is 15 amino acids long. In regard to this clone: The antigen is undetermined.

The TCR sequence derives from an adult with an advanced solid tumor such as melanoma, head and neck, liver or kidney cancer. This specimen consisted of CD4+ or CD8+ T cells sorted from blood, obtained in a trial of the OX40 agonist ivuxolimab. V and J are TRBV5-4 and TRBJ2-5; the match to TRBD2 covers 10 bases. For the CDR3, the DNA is TGTGCCAGCCTAAAGCGGGAGGGTCGGCAAGAGACCCAGTACTTC. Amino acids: CASLKREGRQETQYF.